These T cell receptor beta chains were read from a single sample in a study of response to subunit inactivated influenza vaccine. Using its own MiXCR run on the RT-PCR reads, TCRdb lists one record per CDR3 protein. Among about 500,000 distinct CDR3 sequences, approximately 15% were seen once, and the ten largest hold around 3%. Here the sequenced sample was CD4+ T cells sorted from PBMCs, taken approximately 25 months after vaccination. These receptor sequences come from a man between 45 and 75 years old who received an inactivated influenza vaccine. Both conserved end residues are part of each CDR3. D genes are given only for firm matches. The size of a clone is reported for some rows only, either as once, few or many, or as a class for expanded clones.

TRBD1	17	TRBV9	TRBJ2-4	many	CASSFRTGADAGNIQYF	TGTGCCAGCAGCTTTCGGACAGGGGCGGACGCGGGGAACATTCAGTACTTC
-	14	TRBV3-1	TRBJ2-7	-	CASSQVRSSYEQYF	TGTGCCAGCAGCCAAGTCCGAAGCTCCTACGAGCAGTACTTC
-	12	TRBV20-1	TRBJ2-7	few	CSASRRDYEQYF	TGCAGTGCTAGTCGCAGGGACTACGAGCAGTACTTC
-	16	TRBV12-3/TRBV12-4	TRBJ2-2	few	CASSLGPGQSGGELFF	TGTGCCAGCAGTCTCGGTCCTGGACAATCCGGCGGGGAGCTGTTTTTT
-	17	TRBV6-5	TRBJ1-1	-	CASSYGRQGNIRTEAFF	TGTGCCAGCAGTTACGGTCGGCAGGGGAATATTAGGACTGAAGCTTTCTTT
-	14	TRBV3-1	TRBJ1-2	few	CASSQWQPRDGYTF	TGTGCCAGCAGCCAATGGCAGCCGAGGGATGGCTACACCTTC
-	15	TRBV5-5	TRBJ1-1	-	CASSYQGRLATEAFF	TGTGCCAGCAGTTATCAGGGGCGGCTGGCGACTGAAGCTTTCTTT
-	14	TRBV20-1	TRBJ2-3	few	CSAGDLMGLDTQYF	TGCAGTGCTGGGGACCTGATGGGGCTAGATACGCAGTATTTT
-	14	TRBV2	TRBJ2-3	few	CARAWRGSWDTQYF	TGTGCCAGAGCCTGGAGGGGTTCTTGGGATACGCAGTATTTT
TRBD2	15	TRBV7-2	TRBJ2-7	-	CASSLIAGEAYEQYF	TGTGCCAGCAGCTTAATAGCGGGAGAGGCCTACGAGCAGTACTTC
TRBD1	16	TRBV5-1	TRBJ1-6	-	CASSPGQGAANSPLHF	TGCGCCAGCAGCCCGGGACAGGGGGCGGCTAATTCACCCCTCCACTTT
TRBD2	15	TRBV5-1	TRBJ2-5	-	CASSLPSGGGETQYF	TGCGCCAGCAGCCTACCTAGCGGGGGAGGAGAGACCCAGTACTTC
TRBD1	19	TRBV11-1	TRBJ1-1	few	CASSLSGVRDRGMNTEAFF	TGTGCCAGCAGCTTGTCGGGAGTCCGGGACAGGGGTATGAACACTGAAGCTTTCTTT
-	15	TRBV12-3/TRBV12-4	TRBJ1-5	few	CASLGERVGGQPQHF	TGTGCCAGCCTGGGGGAAAGGGTAGGCGGACAGCCCCAGCATTTT
-	15	TRBV4-3	TRBJ1-6	-	CASSQSPKEGSPLHF	TGCGCCAGCAGCCAATCCCCTAAAGAAGGTTCACCCCTCCACTTT
TRBD1	16	TRBV2	TRBJ1-6	-	CASRQKVPGQGTPLHF	TGTGCCAGCAGACAGAAGGTGCCGGGACAGGGAACACCCCTCCACTTT
-	16	TRBV7-2	TRBJ2-7	-	CASSLLPQQPGVEQYF	TGTGCCAGCAGCTTACTCCCGCAGCAGCCGGGGGTCGAGCAGTACTTC
-	13	TRBV6-2/TRBV6-3	TRBJ1-1	few	CASSRRVNNEAFF	TGTGCCAGCAGCAGAAGGGTGAACAATGAAGCTTTCTTT
-	13	TRBV10-3	TRBJ2-2	-	CAISESPGGELFF	TGTGCCATCAGTGAGTCCCCGGGCGGGGAGCTGTTTTTT
TRBD1	15	TRBV12-3/TRBV12-4	TRBJ2-3	-	CASRPDRGFTDTQYF	TGTGCCAGCAGGCCCGACAGGGGATTCACAGATACGCAGTATTTT
TRBD1	13	TRBV7-9	TRBJ1-1	-	CASSILGQPEAFF	TGTGCCAGCAGCATTTTGGGACAGCCTGAAGCTTTCTTT
-	16	TRBV11-2	TRBJ1-1	few	CASSRRPRNMNTEAFF	TGTGCCAGCAGCCGTCGCCCCAGGAACATGAACACTGAAGCTTTCTTT